These 21 T cell receptor beta chains came from one sample sequenced in a study of Graves' ophthalmopathy and Graves' hyperthyroidism. RNA served as the template for amplifying TCR beta CDR3 regions. Second-round multiplex PCR followed a first-round RT-PCR using HTBI primers. MiXCR, applied by TCRdb to the multiplex PCR reads, yields one record per CDR3 protein. The sample has some 400,000 distinct CDR3 sequences, approximately 20% seen once. Sample: peripheral blood. All receptors come from a woman younger than 35 with Graves' ophthalmopathy.

This clonotype was detected many times. This sequence joins TRBV7-2 and TRBJ1-5; 10 bases agree with TRBD1. The J segment lost 7 bases and the V segment lost 3 bases, leaving 6 bases of the junction unmatched. CDR1 SGHTA and CDR2 FQGNSA come from the germline V gene. This CDR3 contains 15 residues. The CDR3 protein is CASSFQTGGGQPQHF. The CDR3 coding sequence is TGTGCCAGCAGCTTTCAGACAGGGGGCGGCCAGCCCCAGCATTTT.

This clonotype showed up many times. The chain couples TRBV6-5 to TRBJ2-5, with D tentatively TRBD1 (6 bases). CDR1 is MNHEY, CDR2 SVGAGI, per germline. V was clipped by 10 bases and J by 5 bases, with 26 bases between them. This CDR3 spans 16 amino acids. DNA for the CDR3: TGTGCCACTCTAGGCCGGGACGTAGATCAGGGGGAGACCCAGTACTTC. It yields the protein CATLGRDVDQGETQYF.

This clonotype showed up many times. The chain employs TRBV19 and TRBJ1-5; no clear D. V lost 3 bases, J lost 5 bases, and 8 bases lay in between. Germline CDR1 LNHDA, CDR2 SQIVND (reference sequence). The CDR3 totals 13 residues. CDR3 bases: TGTGCCAGTAGTATCGGCGGCCATCAGCCCCAGCATTTT. Protein product: CASSIGGHQPQHF.

There are many counts of this clonotype. The chain joins TRBV5-1 to TRBJ2-2, with a tentative D call TRBD2 (5 bases). The germline CDR1 and CDR2 sequences are SGHRS and YFSETQ. This CDR3 spans 14 amino acids. Trimming left V 4 bases short and J 4 bases short, with 11 bases between. CDR3: CASSPREGTGELFF. In nucleotides, the CDR3 is TGCGCCAGCAGCCCCCGGGAAGGCACCGGGGAGCTGTTTTTT.

This clonotype was counted ten times or more. The chain joins TRBV4-3 to TRBJ1-6; D is uncertain. Germline V gene data show CDR1 as LGHNA and CDR2 as YSLEER. This CDR3 is 16 amino acids long. Trimming pared 0 bases from V and 8 bases from J, leaving 14 bases between. CDR3 sequence (DNA): TGCGCCAGCAGCCAAGATAATCGAGGGAGGGATTCACCCCTCCACTTT. Residues: CASSQDNRGRDSPLHF.

This clonotype was counted at least ten times. The gene calls are TRBV12-3 or TRBV12-4 and TRBJ2-7; TRBD1 matches 7 bases. V dropped 6 bases and J dropped 6; count of bases not matched to a gene: 8. This CDR3 region has 13 residues. In nucleotides, the CDR3 is TGTGCCAGCAGCCCAGGGACAGTGGGCGAGCAGTACTTC. Translated, it gives CASSPGTVGEQYF.

The V call is TRBV11-1, the J call TRBJ1-1, with D perhaps TRBD1 (6 bases). V shed 1 base and J shed 2 bases, with 11 bases lying between them. Germline V lookup: CDR1 SGHAT, CDR2 FQDESV (reference sequence). The length of the CDR3 is 15 residues. The CDR3: CASSLVGGANTEAFF. CDR3 coding DNA: TGTGCCAGCAGCTTAGTAGGGGGGGCCAACACTGAAGCTTTCTTT. Combining the CDR3 with reference TRBV11-1 and TRBJ1-1 gives the whole variable domain EAEVAQSPRYKITEKSQAVAFWCDPISGHATLYWYRQILGQGPELLVQFQDESVVDDSQLPKDRFSAERLKGVDSTLKIQPAELGDSAMYLCASSLVGGANTEAFFGQGTRLTVV.

The table lists this clonotype with many counts. V usage is TRBV18 and J usage is TRBJ2-7, with TRBD2 as a possible D gene (6 bases). Germline CDR1 KGHSH, CDR2 LQKENI. This CDR3 region has 16 residues. V lost 1 base to trimming and J lost 1 base, with 14 bases between them. CDR3 nucleotides: TGTGCCAGCTCACCACTCCGGCGGGAATTTTCCTACGAGCAGTACTTC. Its protein is CASSPLRREFSYEQYF.

Details on this clonotype: A much bigger clone sits one base away, suggesting this may be a read error. The chain links TRBV19 to TRBJ1-1, with 7 bases matching TRBD1. The CDR3 totals 16 residues. Germline values: CDR1 LNHDA, CDR2 SQIVND (reference sequence). V shed 4 bases, J shed 0 bases, and the junction held 8 bases outside the gene matches. CDR3 DNA sequence: TGTGCCAGTAGTACAAAGTTTAGGGGGCTGAACACTGAAGCTTTCTTT. This gives the protein CASSTKFRGLNTEAFF. The full variable domain, with the rest looked up from reference TRBV19 and TRBJ1-1, is DGGITQSPKYLFRKEGQNVTLSCEQNLNHDAMYWYRQDPGQGLRLIYYSQIVNDFQKGDIAEGYSVSREKKESFPLTVTSAQKNPTAFYLCASSTKFRGLNTEAFFGQGTRLTVV.

The sample holds many counts of this clonotype. The V gene is TRBV30, the J gene TRBJ2-7; no firm D call. The V end lost 3 bases, the J end lost 2 bases, and 11 bases lay between the germline ends. Germline CDR1 is GTSNPN and CDR2 is SVGIG (reference sequence). The CDR3 totals 13 residues. The CDR3 sequence: CAWSPVAPYEQYF. The DNA of the CDR3 is TGTGCCTGGAGCCCCGTTGCACCCTACGAGCAGTACTTC.

The V gene is TRBV20-1, the J gene TRBJ2-7, with 8 bases that match TRBD2. CDR3 length: 15 amino acids. Germline V gene lookup returns CDR1 DFQATT and CDR2 SNEGSKA (reference sequence). V lost 4 bases, J lost 4 bases, and 12 bases stayed unmatched. The CDR3 DNA reads TGCAGTGCTAATAGCGGGACGTCCGACCTTTACGAGCAGTACTTC. It specifies CSANSGTSDLYEQYF.

This clonotype was seen ten or more times. CDR3 in amino acids: CASSYAGRLDGYTF. CDR3 DNA sequence: TGTGCCAGCAGTTACGCGGGGAGGTTGGATGGCTACACCTTC. The V gene is TRBV6-2 or TRBV6-3, the J gene TRBJ1-2; D is undetermined. The CDR3 totals 14 residues. Germline V gives CDR1 MNHEY, CDR2 SVGEGT. V was pared by 2 bases and J by 6 bases, with 13 bases between.

This clonotype came up many times. This chain's CDR3 is CASSLAQSNQPQHF. The CDR3, as DNA: TGTGCCAGCAGTTTAGCACAGAGCAATCAGCCCCAGCATTTT. The rearrangement links TRBV12-3 or TRBV12-4 to TRBJ1-5; the D is unclear. The CDR3 extends over 14 amino acids. V lost 0 bases, J lost 1 base, and 4 bases lay in between.

The table lists this clonotype with a few counts. The chain combines TRBV7-2 with TRBJ1-1; D gene uncertain. The CDR3 runs to 15 residues. Germline CDR1 and CDR2: SGHTA and FQGNSA. V lost 0 bases to trimming and J lost 0 bases, with 8 bases between them. The chain's CDR3 is CASSLATVMNTEAFF. In DNA form, the CDR3 reads TGTGCCAGCAGCTTAGCCACAGTCATGAACACTGAAGCTTTCTTT.

This clonotype was seen repeatedly, ten times or more. The V gene is TRBV10-2, the J gene TRBJ2-2; the D is unclear. There are 14 residues in the CDR3. Trimming removed 5 bases at V and 3 bases at J, with 10 bases between. Germline lookup yields CDR1 WSHSY and CDR2 SAAADI. This CDR3 reads CASSPLGYTGELFF. The CDR3 nucleotides read TGCGCCAGCAGTCCTCTCGGGTACACCGGGGAGCTGTTTTTT.

This clonotype was detected many times. The chain couples TRBV11-2 to TRBJ2-7; 7 positions match TRBD1. Germline-derived CDR1 and CDR2 are SGHAT and FQNNGV. This CDR3 comprises 13 residues. With V trimmed by 5 bases and J by 2 bases, 3 bases remained unmatched. The CDR3: CASSAGTAYEQYF. The CDR3, as DNA: TGTGCCAGCAGCGCAGGGACAGCCTACGAGCAGTACTTC. Filled out from reference TRBV11-2 and TRBJ2-7, the complete variable domain reads EAGVAQSPRYKIIEKRQSVAFWCNPISGHATLYWYQQILGQGPKLLIQFQNNGVVDDSQLPKDRFSAERLKGVDSTLKIQPAKLEDSAVYLCASSAGTAYEQYFGPGTRLTVT.

This clonotype was found many times. The genes are TRBV10-1 and TRBJ2-7; 9 bases line up with TRBD1. Germline V CDR1 and CDR2: WNHNN, SYGVQD (reference sequence). There are 16 residues in the CDR3. The trim removed 3 bases at V and 6 bases at J, leaving 12 bases unmatched. CDR3 coding DNA: TGCGCCAGCAGTGACTCGGCCGGGACAGGGAAGGCCGAGCAGTACTTC. This sequence encodes CASSDSAGTGKAEQYF.

This clonotype was seen ten or more times. The chain couples TRBV25-1 to TRBJ2-5, with D possibly TRBD2 on 6 matching bases. Germline values: CDR1 MGHDK, CDR2 SYGVNS. With 4 bases removed from V and 4 bases from J, the gap between germline ends came to 13 bases. The CDR3 has 14 residues. As DNA, the CDR3 is TGTGCCAGCAGTGCCGGGGGACCAGCAGAGACCCAGTACTTC. Translating it yields CASSAGGPAETQYF.

The table lists this clonotype with many counts. The chain joins TRBV7-2 to TRBJ1-2; possible D gene TRBD1, 5 bases. The germline V gene encodes CDR1 SGHTA and CDR2 FQGNSA. The CDR3 covers 15 residues. Trimming took off 4 bases at V and 4 bases at J, with 16 bases between the two ends. CDR3 amino acids: CASSSRGERGYGYTF. Here the CDR3 DNA reads TGTGCCAGCAGCTCGCGGGGGGAGCGGGGCTATGGCTACACCTTC.

The chain recombines TRBV18 with TRBJ1-5; D not certain. The CDR3 extends over 13 amino acids. V dropped 10 bases and J dropped 5 bases, with 15 bases sitting between them. The germline V gene has CDR1 KGHSH and CDR2 LQKENI. CDR3 in DNA: TGTGCCACCCAAAGGGATGCGGATCAGCCCCAGCATTTT. Amino acid sequence: CATQRDADQPQHF. Combining the CDR3 with reference TRBV18 and TRBJ1-5 gives the whole variable domain NAGVMQNPRHLVRRRGQEARLRCSPMKGHSHVYWYRQLPEEGLKFMVYLQKENIIDESGMPKERFSAEFPKEGPSILRIQQVVRGDSAAYFCATQRDADQPQHFGDGTRLSIL.

This clonotype came up many times. This chain joins TRBV6-2 or TRBV6-3 and TRBJ2-5, with D possibly TRBD2 on 5 matching bases. Germline CDR1 is MNHEY and CDR2 is SVGEGT. This CDR3 has 13 residues. Deletions cut 4 bases from V and 7 bases from J, with 13 bases between. DNA of the CDR3: TGTGCCAGCAGTTCTGCAGGTGCGGGGACCCAGTACTTC. This translates into CASSSAGAGTQYF.